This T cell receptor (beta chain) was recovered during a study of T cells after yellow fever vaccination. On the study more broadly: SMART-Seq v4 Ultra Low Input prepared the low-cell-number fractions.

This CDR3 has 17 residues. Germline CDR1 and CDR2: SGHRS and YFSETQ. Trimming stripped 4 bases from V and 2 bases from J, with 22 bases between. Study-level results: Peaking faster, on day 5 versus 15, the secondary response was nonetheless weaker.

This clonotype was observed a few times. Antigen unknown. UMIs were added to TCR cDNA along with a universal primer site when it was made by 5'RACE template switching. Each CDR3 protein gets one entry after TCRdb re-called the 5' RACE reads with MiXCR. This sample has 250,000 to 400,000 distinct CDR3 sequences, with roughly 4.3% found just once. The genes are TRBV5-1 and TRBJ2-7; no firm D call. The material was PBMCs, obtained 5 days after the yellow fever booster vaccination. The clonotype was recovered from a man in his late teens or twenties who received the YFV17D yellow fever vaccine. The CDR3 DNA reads TGCGCCAGCAGCCCCCCGGTAAACGGAGACGGTACCTACGAGCAGTACTTC. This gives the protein CASSPPVNGDGTYEQYF.